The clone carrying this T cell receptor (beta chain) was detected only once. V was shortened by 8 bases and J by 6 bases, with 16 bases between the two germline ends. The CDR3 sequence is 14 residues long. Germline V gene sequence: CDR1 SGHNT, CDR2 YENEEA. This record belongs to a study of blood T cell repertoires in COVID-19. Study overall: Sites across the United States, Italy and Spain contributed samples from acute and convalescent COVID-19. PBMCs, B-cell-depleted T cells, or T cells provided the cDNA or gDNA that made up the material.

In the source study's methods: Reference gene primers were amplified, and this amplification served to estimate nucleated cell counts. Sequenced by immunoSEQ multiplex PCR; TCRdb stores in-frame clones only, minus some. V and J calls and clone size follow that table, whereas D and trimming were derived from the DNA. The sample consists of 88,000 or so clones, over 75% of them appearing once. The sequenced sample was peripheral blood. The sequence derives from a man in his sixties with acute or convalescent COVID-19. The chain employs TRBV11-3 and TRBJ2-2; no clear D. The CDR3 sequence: CASGSQRVSGELFF. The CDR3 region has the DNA TGTGCCAGCGGCTCGCAACGGGTGTCCGGGGAGCTGTTTTTT.